These 15 T cell receptor beta chains were all obtained from the same sample, sequenced in a study of T cell repertoires in cytomegalovirus infection. Each CDR3 protein is one row after TCRdb ran MiXCR on the reads. The repertoire holds about half a million distinct CDR3 sequences, with about 33% as singletons. These TCRs' antigens remain unknown. The specimen comprised cultured PBMCs, sampled from culture after CMV antigen stimulation. These receptors all come from a human donor in good health (CMV status not recorded). Some clones in this sample may be carry-over from other donors' samples.

The V and J genes are TRBV7-2 and TRBJ2-2; D is unclear. V lost 5 bases and J lost 5, with 6 bases in between. The CDR3 is 12 amino acids. In germline, CDR1 is SGHTA, CDR2 FQGNSA. Here the CDR3 reads CASSISTGELFF. DNA of the CDR3: TGTGCCAGCAGCATATCTACCGGGGAGCTGTTTTTT.

This clonotype was found once. A much larger clone differs from this one at a single base, so this may be a read error. Without the conserved terminal phenylalanine or tryptophan, this CDR3 likely stems from a read error. This chain connects TRBV7-2 to TRBJ1-4; 9 bases fit TRBD1. The germline V gene has CDR1 SGHTA and CDR2 FQGNSA. The CDR3 extends over 14 amino acids. The V segment lost 5 bases and the J segment 12 bases; nucleotides outside the gene matches: 10. The CDR3 reads CASSLGTGMGELFL. CDR3 nucleotide sequence: TGTGCCAGCAGCCTCGGGACAGGGATGGGCGAACTGTTTCTT.

This clonotype was found many times. Here the CDR3 reads CSVGLGGRSSYNEQFF. CDR3 nucleotide sequence: TGCAGCGTTGGATTAGGGGGAAGAAGCTCCTACAATGAGCAGTTCTTC. The J gene is TRBJ2-1, the V gene TRBV29-1; possible D gene TRBD1, 6 bases. CDR1 is SQVTM and CDR2 is ANQGSEA in the germline V gene. This CDR3 is 16 amino acids long. The V gene lost 4 bases and the J gene lost 0 bases, with 16 bases spanning the gap.

V is TRBV19 and J is TRBJ1-1; no firm D call. Germline CDR1 reads LNHDA; CDR2 reads SQIVND (reference sequence). Trimming took 10 bases from V and 3 from J, leaving 9 bases between them. This CDR3 comprises 11 residues. CDR3 sequence reads: CATAAYTEAFF. The CDR3 DNA sequence: TGTGCCACGGCTGCATACACTGAAGCTTTCTTT.

The CDR3 sequence: CASTRAGLNEKLFF. CDR3 DNA sequence: TGTGCCAGCACGCGGGCAGGACTTAATGAAAAACTGTTTTTT. The chain links TRBV7-3 to TRBJ1-4; D is unresolved. CDR1 and CDR2 (germline): SGHTA, FQGTGA. CDR3 length equals 14 residues. The V gene lost 7 bases and the J gene lost 4 bases, with 13 bases spanning the gap. Full variable domain (missing parts from reference TRBV7-3 and TRBJ1-4): GAGVSQTPSNKVTEKGKYVELRCDPISGHTALYWYRQSLGQGPEFLIYFQGTGAADDSGLPNDRFFAVRPEGSVSTLKIQRTERGDSAVYLCASTRAGLNEKLFFGSGTQLSVL.

In this sample, this clonotype turned up a few times. The V and J genes are TRBV27 and TRBJ2-7; no reliable D call. CDR3 length: 15 amino acids. Trimming took off 7 bases at V and 5 bases at J, with 21 bases between the two ends. CDR1 is MNHEY, CDR2 SMNVEV, per germline (reference sequence). Here the CDR3 reads CASNSWSSPRDEQYF. The CDR3 DNA sequence: TGTGCCAGCAATTCATGGTCTTCTCCTCGGGACGAGCAGTACTTC.

This clonotype was counted a few times. J is TRBJ2-7 and V is TRBV28; no firm D call. V lost 7 bases, J lost 2 bases, and 9 bases lay in between. Germline CDR1 is MDHEN and CDR2 is SYDVKM. The CDR3 is 12 residues long. As DNA, the CDR3 is TGTGCCAGCACAACGACGGCCTACGAGCAGTACTTC. This codes for CASTTTAYEQYF.

The rearrangement uses TRBV2 and TRBJ2-3; the match to TRBD2 covers 7 bases. The CDR3 extends over 14 amino acids. Losses at the gene ends were 8 bases for V and 2 bases for J; bases not matched to a gene: 7. Looked up from germline, CDR1 is SNHLY and CDR2 is FYNNEI. CDR3: CASGQLALTDTQYF. The DNA for the CDR3 is TGTGCCAGCGGGCAACTAGCGCTCACAGATACGCAGTATTTT. Filled out from reference TRBV2 and TRBJ2-3, the complete variable domain reads EPEVTQTPSHQVTQMGQEVILRCVPISNHLYFYWYRQILGQKVEFLVSFYNNEISEKSEIFDDQFSVERPDGSNFTLKIRSTKLEDSAMYFCASGQLALTDTQYFGPGTRLTVL.

This chain joins TRBV29-1 and TRBJ1-1; no clear D. The CDR3 extends over 13 amino acids. Germline values: CDR1 SQVTM, CDR2 ANQGSEA. V gave up 7 bases and J gave up 4 bases, with 16 bases separating them. As DNA, the CDR3 is TGCAGCGCCGCCGCCCACCTACCCACTGAAGCTTTCTTT. Its translation is CSAAAHLPTEAFF.

The chain links TRBV6-2 or TRBV6-3 to TRBJ1-5; D unclear. The CDR3 is made up of 14 amino acids. Germline CDR1 MNHEY, CDR2 SVGEGT. V lost 4 bases to trimming and J lost 2 bases, with 9 bases between them. The CDR3: CASSFKVGNQPQHF. In DNA form, the CDR3 reads TGTGCCAGCAGTTTTAAGGTGGGCAATCAGCCCCAGCATTTT.

V gene TRBV5-6 combines with J gene TRBJ2-7, with D uncertain. The length of the CDR3 is 14 residues. Germline CDR1 reads SGHDT; CDR2 reads YYEEEE. V was cut by 0 bases and J by 6 bases, with 13 bases left in between. The CDR3 DNA reads TGTGCCAGCAGCTTGGCCGGGCCTACGGTCGAGCAGTACTTC. Protein: CASSLAGPTVEQYF.

There are many counts of this clonotype. The chain is built from TRBV7-2 and TRBJ2-6; no clear D gene. The CDR3 runs 13 residues. V was pared by 5 bases and J by 4 bases, with 6 bases between. Germline lookup yields CDR1 SGHTA and CDR2 FQGNSA. CDR3 coding DNA: TGTGCCAGCAGCCCCTCCGGGGCCAACGTCCTGACTTTC. Its protein is CASSPSGANVLTF. Full variable domain (missing parts from reference TRBV7-2 and TRBJ2-6): GAGVSQSPSNKVTEKGKDVELRCDPISGHTALYWYRQSLGQGLEFLIYFQGNSAPDKSGLPSDRFSAERTGGSVSTLTIQRTQQEDSAVYLCASSPSGANVLTFGAGSRLTVL.

This chain links TRBV2 with TRBJ1-2; the D gene is possibly TRBD1 (5 bases). This CDR3 spans 16 amino acids. Trimming took off 1 base at V and 3 bases at J, with 15 bases between the two ends. The germline gives CDR1 SNHLY, CDR2 FYNNEI. The CDR3 loop reads CASSEGPTVLDYGYTF. In DNA form, the CDR3 reads TGTGCCAGCAGTGAAGGCCCGACAGTATTGGACTATGGCTACACCTTC. The full variable domain, rest sourced from reference TRBV2 and TRBJ1-2, is EPEVTQTPSHQVTQMGQEVILRCVPISNHLYFYWYRQILGQKVEFLVSFYNNEISEKSEIFDDQFSVERPDGSNFTLKIRSTKLEDSAMYFCASSEGPTVLDYGYTFGSGTRLTVV.

This clonotype was seen only a few times. The CDR3, as DNA: TGTGCCAGCAGCTTAAGAGGGACAGGCACAGATACGCAGTATTTT. The encoded protein is CASSLRGTGTDTQYF. The V and J genes are TRBV7-9 and TRBJ2-3; 7 bases are shared with TRBD1. Per germline, CDR1 SEHNR and CDR2 FQNEAQ (reference sequence). The CDR3 length is 15 residues. Trimming removed 2 bases from V and 1 base from J; junction bases left unmatched: 3.

This clonotype showed up many times. The V and J genes are TRBV7-2 and TRBJ1-5, with D uncertain. Germline V gene data show CDR1 as SGHTA and CDR2 as FQGNSA. The V end was cut by 0 bases, the J end by 3 bases, with 15 bases between. The CDR3 is 17 amino acids. CDR3 residues: CASSLAEPEEFNQPQHF. CDR3 in DNA: TGTGCCAGCAGCTTAGCGGAACCCGAGGAGTTCAATCAGCCCCAGCATTTT.